A selection of T cell receptor beta chains follows, all from one sample in a study of shared clonotypes between healthy human individuals. Data came from immunoSEQ multiplex PCR; TCRdb stores just in-frame clones and leaves some out. This table holds over a million clones, about 84% found once. Sequenced material: memory CD4+ T cells from PBMCs. Receptors were obtained from a man aged 18 to 30 in good health. Some clones in this sample may be carry-over from other donors' samples. The CDR3 runs from the conserved cysteine through the conserved F or W. The order of the fields is D gene, J gene, V gene, clone size, CDR3 protein, CDR3 DNA. A D gene is named only where the DNA matches it firmly. Clone size is stated in some rows and not others, as once, few, many or a class when expanded.

NA TRBJ2-7 TRBV29-1 NA CSVGNRDIYEQYF TGCAGCGTTGGGAATCGGGACATATACGAGCAGTACTTC
NA TRBJ1-5 TRBV15 few CATSIRTGLGNQPQHF TGTGCCACCAGCATTCGCACAGGGTTAGGTAATCAGCCCCAGCATTTT
NA TRBJ1-1 TRBV5-1 NA CASSANSANTEAFF TGCGCCAGCAGCGCCAACTCAGCGAACACTGAAGCTTTCTTT
TRBD2 TRBJ2-1 TRBV18 few CASSPMSPAGSNNEQFF TGTGCCAGCTCACCAATGAGTCCAGCGGGATCCAACAATGAGCAGTTCTTC
NA TRBJ2-7 TRBV4-2 NA CASSPSQSGSSEQYF TGTGCCAGCAGCCCTTCCCAGTCAGGGTCATCCGAGCAGTACTTC
NA TRBJ2-1 TRBV7-8 NA CASSLAGSGSTFF TGTGCCAGCAGCTTAGCGGGAAGCGGGTCAACGTTCTTC
TRBD1 TRBJ2-2 TRBV6-1 NA CASSGTGLSTGELFF TGTGCCAGCAGTGGGACAGGGTTAAGCACCGGGGAGCTGTTTTTT
NA TRBJ1-2 TRBV2 many CASSLQNTYGYTF TGTGCCAGCAGTTTACAGAACACCTATGGCTACACCTTC
NA TRBJ2-1 TRBV15 NA CATSRDRGVLNEQFF TGTGCCACCAGCAGAGATCGAGGGGTCCTCAATGAGCAGTTCTTC
NA TRBJ1-1 TRBV6-1 NA CASSEEIRDKAFF TGTGCCAGCAGTGAAGAAATCCGAGATAAAGCTTTCTTT
NA TRBJ1-4 TRBV30 NA CACSPDVLNEKLFF TGTGCCTGCTCCCCAGACGTCCTTAATGAAAAACTGTTTTTT
NA TRBJ2-7 TRBV9 NA CASSVEGLPTYEQYF TGTGCCAGCAGCGTAGAAGGACTACCTACCTACGAGCAGTACTTC
NA TRBJ2-7 TRBV5-4 NA CASSLGAQAYEQYF TGTGCCAGCAGCCTCGGGGCACAAGCCTACGAGCAGTACTTC
TRBD1 TRBJ2-5 TRBV28 NA CASSLSFLGQGGRGQETQYF TGTGCCAGCAGTTTATCCTTTCTCGGACAGGGTGGAAGAGGGCAAGAGACCCAGTACTTC
NA TRBJ1-1 TRBV5-1 NA CASTPGRGLNTEAFF TGCGCCAGCACGCCGGGCCGGGGGCTGAACACTGAAGCTTTCTTT
NA TRBJ1-4 TRBV7-8 NA CASSLRSRGEKLFF TGTGCCAGCAGCTTACGTTCCCGTGGGGAAAAACTGTTTTTT
NA TRBJ2-3 TRBV2 NA CASKAASTDTQYF TGTGCCAGCAAAGCGGCCAGCACAGATACGCAGTATTTT
NA TRBJ2-5 TRBV7-7 NA CASSLRVIPETQYF TGTGCCAGCAGCTTAAGGGTTATTCCAGAGACCCAGTACTTC
NA TRBJ2-3 TRBV6-4 NA CASSEGGALSDTQYF TGTGCCAGCAGTGAAGGTGGGGCCCTCAGTGATACGCAGTATTTT
NA TRBJ2-1 TRBV7-9 once CASRGTGYNEQFF TGTGCCAGCCGAGGTACAGGGTACAATGAGCAGTTCTTC
NA TRBJ2-5 TRBV28 NA CASSLLLASQETQYF TGTGCCAGCAGTTTATTACTTGCCAGTCAAGAGACCCAGTACTTC
NA TRBJ2-2 TRBV6-7 few CASSYPKGRDTGELFF TGTGCCAGCAGTTACCCGAAGGGCAGGGACACCGGGGAGCTGTTTTTT
TRBD2 TRBJ2-3 TRBV30 few CNLGTSGNTDTQYF TGTAACCTGGGGACTAGCGGGAACACAGATACGCAGTATTTT
TRBD2 TRBJ2-1 TRBV28 many CASSLLATSEKQFF TGTGCCAGCAGTTTATTAGCGACTAGCGAGAAGCAGTTCTTC
TRBD1 TRBJ2-7 TRBV15 NA CATSRARQGYEQYF TGTGCCACCAGCAGAGCCCGACAGGGCTACGAGCAGTACTTC
NA TRBJ1-1 TRBV2 NA CASTPQPWAEAFF TGTGCCAGCACCCCACAGCCGTGGGCTGAAGCTTTCTTT
TRBD1 TRBJ1-1 TRBV2 NA CASSAPGQGANTEAFF TGTGCCAGCAGTGCCCCGGGACAGGGGGCAAACACTGAAGCTTTCTTT
TRBD1 TRBJ2-7 TRBV5-1 once CASSLGQGGAYEQYF TGCGCCAGCAGCCTCGGACAGGGGGGTGCCTACGAGCAGTACTTC
NA TRBJ2-3 TRBV5-1 once CASSLEGRSTDTQYF TGCGCCAGCAGCTTGGAAGGGAGAAGCACAGATACGCAGTATTTT
TRBD1 TRBJ2-7 TRBV7-9 NA CASSTRTGFGEQYF TGTGCCAGCAGCACCAGGACAGGGTTCGGGGAGCAGTACTTC
NA TRBJ1-1 TRBV1 NA CTSSLGRGQERSGKWDTEAFF TGCACCAGCAGCCTAGGGCGTGGCCAAGAAAGGTCCGGAAAGTGGGACACTGAAGCTTTCTTT
TRBD1 TRBJ2-7 TRBV5-1 NA CASSTGQGPGEQYF TGCGCCAGCAGCACCGGACAGGGACCGGGCGAGCAGTACTTC
TRBD2 TRBJ2-1 TRBV11-2 once CASRPLAGVQGNEQFF TGTGCCAGCAGACCTTTAGCGGGAGTTCAGGGCAATGAGCAGTTCTTC
NA TRBJ1-3 TRBV29-1 NA CSVVERGASSGNTIYF TGCAGCGTAGTGGAACGAGGGGCCAGCTCTGGAAACACCATATATTTT
NA TRBJ2-2 TRBV11-1 NA CASSLGVPADGELFF TGTGCCAGCAGCTTGGGGGTACCGGCAGACGGGGAGCTGTTTTTT
NA TRBJ1-1 TRBV7-8 NA CASSLEWGTEAFF TGTGCCAGCAGCTTAGAGTGGGGGACTGAAGCTTTCTTT
TRBD2 TRBJ2-1 TRBV11-3 NA CASSLGGSGSSYNEQFF TGTGCCAGCAGCTTAGGGGGTAGCGGGAGCTCCTACAATGAGCAGTTCTTC
NA TRBJ2-6 TRBV5-1 NA CASSLQGPGANVLTF TGCGCCAGCAGCTTACAGGGCCCCGGGGCCAACGTCCTGACTTTC
TRBD1 TRBJ1-2 TRBV30 NA CAWRRPGQGVRYGYTF TGTGCCTGGAGGCGCCCGGGACAGGGGGTGCGATATGGCTACACCTTC
TRBD2 TRBJ2-7 TRBV5-1 few CASSLSMTSGSPYEQYF TGCGCCAGCAGCTTGTCGATGACTAGCGGGAGCCCATACGAGCAGTACTTC